In this sample, the clone carrying this T cell receptor (beta chain) turned up many times. No antigen is known for it. Patients aged 18 to 65 had newly diagnosed hyperthyroidism of under 2 months' duration. Uncontrolled infection, other autoimmune disease, pregnancy or lactation barred patients from enrollment. This sample was included in a study of T cells in Graves' hyperthyroidism and ophthalmopathy. Study-level information: Peripheral blood was obtained at initial diagnosis, preceding any treatment. Study-level points and caveats: Separation of ophthalmopathy from stable hyperthyroidism was achieved by a 13 V-J model.

The CDR3 contains 14 residues. The V end lost 0 bases, the J end lost 5 bases, and 10 bases lay between the germline ends. The germline CDR1 and CDR2 sequences are SGHNT and YENEEA. Template material for amplifying TCR beta CDR3 regions consisted of RNA transcripts. HTBI primers were the set used in a first-round RT-PCR of the TCR CDR3. TCRdb called the multiplex PCR reads again in MiXCR, with one record for every CDR3 protein. The table records over 550,000 distinct CDR3 sequences, roughly a sixth of them present only once. Sequencing was carried out using blood. The sequence was obtained from a woman under 30 with Graves' hyperthyroidism. The chain has TRBV11-3 and TRBJ1-1; D gene ambiguous. The CDR3 coding sequence is TGTGCCAGCAGCTTAGAGGGAGGAAGTACTGAAGCTTTCTTT. This codes for CASSLEGGSTEAFF.